This T cell receptor (beta chain) appears in the sequencing data of a study of T cells after yellow fever vaccination (dated by TCRdb to between 2018 and 2020). For the wider study: The SMART-Seq v4 Ultra Low Input RNA kit was used to prepare libraries from fractions with low cell numbers. To track T-cell clones before and after primary and booster YFV17D yellow fever vaccination, bulk TCR alpha and beta repertoires were sequenced longitudinally. Two healthy male donors, one aged 18 to 29 and one aged 30 to 40 years, were included in the cohort. Blood samples were taken at several timepoints before and after primary and secondary immunization, and bulk PBMC replicates and cell subsets were isolated. Points the paper makes about the study in general: Most clones expanded after primary vaccination (about 96% of CD4 and about 85% of CD8) were re-detected after the booster, suggesting that broad memory maintenance occurred. Computational filtering was required because FACS-sorted repertoires could contain abundant contaminating clonotypes from the bulk population. Only a couple of donors were included in the study, so the extent to which the findings can be generalized is limited. The secondary T-cell response was weaker than the primary response but faster, peaking on day 5 instead of day 15. A small share of clonotypes was detected in both CD4 and CD8 compartments, with the overlap likely arising from convergent recombination.

Comments on this clonotype: Its binding antigen is unknown. No base-level quality is on record; no much larger clone is a single base apart.

V loses 6 bases, J loses 5 bases, and the germline ends lie 22 bases apart. CDR1 and CDR2 (DFQATT, SNEGSKA) derive from the germline V gene (reference sequence). Including cysteine and phenylalanine, the CDR3 has 16 amino acids. The DNA shown is the 48-base CDR3, in frame from base 1. Taken with the paper, the label for treatment or condition translates to: live attenuated yellow fever vaccine strain. A standard Ficoll-Paque protocol was used to isolate PBMCs from peripheral blood. Dynabeads CD4 and CD8 positive selection kits were used to isolate CD4 and CD8 T-cell fractions. TriZol was used to extract RNA from bulk PBMCs, from CD4 and CD8 fractions, and from dextramer-positive and dextramer-negative fractions. The run used an Illumina NovaSeq 6000. Synthesis of TCR cDNA relied on 5'RACE template switching, a step that introduced a universal primer site along with unique molecular identifiers. Priming of cDNA synthesis was performed from both the TCR alpha and TCR beta constant segments. Library amplification used two PCR steps, and the second PCR step added sample barcodes and sequencing adapters. Sequencing of the libraries was done on either Illumina HiSeq 2500 (2x100 bp) or NovaSeq (2x150 bp). On the study's bioinformatics: MIGEC handled demultiplexing of reads and collapsing into UMI consensus sequences, while MiXCR performed V(D)J alignment. Vaccine-responding clonotypes were defined with edgeR using replicate PBMC samples, requiring FDR below 0.01 and a log2 fold change above 5 up to day 15. Bulk clonotypes were assigned CD4 or CD8 identity according to which sequenced CD4 or CD8 repertoire held them at higher abundance. TCRdb reanalyzed the raw reads on its own, using fastp at Q25 for trimming and MiXCR for clone calling, and kept in-frame beta chains. Each entry is one CDR3 protein sequence, shown with its most common DNA and genes. The V and J calls here are based on TCRdb, not the publication. The sample contains nearly 300,000 distinct CDR3 sequences, approximately 10% of them found a single time. The top ten clones comprise around 3.4% of the sample.

The receptor's source is a man in his late teens or twenties who received the YFV17D yellow fever vaccine. The sample was CD4+ T cells sorted from PBMCs, taken 5 days after the yellow fever booster vaccination. Here the chain combines TRBV20-1 and TRBJ1-4; no confident D gene assignment can be made. DNA sequence: TGCAGTGCCTCAGCTGGGCCAGTTACCTCGAATGAAAAACTGTTTTTT. Its translation reads: CSASAGPVTSNEKLFF.